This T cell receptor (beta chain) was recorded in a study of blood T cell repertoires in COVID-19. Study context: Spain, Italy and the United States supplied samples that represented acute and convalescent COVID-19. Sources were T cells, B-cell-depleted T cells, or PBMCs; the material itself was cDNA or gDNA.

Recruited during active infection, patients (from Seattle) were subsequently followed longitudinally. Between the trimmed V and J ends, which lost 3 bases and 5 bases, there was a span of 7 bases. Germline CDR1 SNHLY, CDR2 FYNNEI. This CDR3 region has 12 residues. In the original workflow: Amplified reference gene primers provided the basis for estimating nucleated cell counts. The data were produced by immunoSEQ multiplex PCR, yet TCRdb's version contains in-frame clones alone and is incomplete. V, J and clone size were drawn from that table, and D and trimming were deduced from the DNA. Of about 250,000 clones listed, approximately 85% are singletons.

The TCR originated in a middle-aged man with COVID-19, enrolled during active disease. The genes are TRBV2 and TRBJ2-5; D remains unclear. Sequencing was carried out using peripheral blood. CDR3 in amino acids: CASSESSETQYF. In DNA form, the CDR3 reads TGTGCCAGCAGTGAGTCCTCCGAGACCCAGTACTTC.